One and the same sample provided the 21 T cell receptor beta chains below, sequenced in a study of shared clonotypes between healthy human individuals. CD45RO-negative, CCR7-positively selected cells formed the naive CD8 fraction, excluding terminally differentiated effector memory CD45RA+ cells. The table came from immunoSEQ multiplex PCR; TCRdb's copy has only in-frame clones and leaves some out. The sample has about 580,000 clones, about 98% seen once. The sample was naive CD8+ T cells sorted from blood. The source is a man under 40 in good health.

The rearrangement links TRBV6-6 to TRBJ2-7; 7 bases fit TRBD1. After removal of 1 base from V and 2 bases from J, the junction contained 5 bases not matched to a gene. From germline, CDR1 is MNHNY and CDR2 SVGAGI (reference sequence). This CDR3 is 15 amino acids long. CDR3 nucleotide sequence: TGTGCCAGCAGTTACTTCGCGACAGGGACCTACGAGCAGTACTTC. Translating gives CASSYFATGTYEQYF.

This sequence joins TRBV27 and TRBJ2-7; no reliable D call. The germline V gene has CDR1 MNHEY and CDR2 SMNVEV (reference sequence). Trimming took 8 bases from V and 6 from J, leaving 5 bases between them. The CDR3 totals 9 residues. The CDR3: CASGSEQYF. The CDR3 DNA follows: TGTGCCAGCGGTAGCGAGCAGTACTTC.

This chain uses TRBV29-1 with TRBJ1-1; tentatively, D is TRBD1 (6 bases). V lost 7 bases and J 1 base, leaving 13 bases between the germline ends. In germline, CDR1 is SQVTM, CDR2 ANQGSEA. The CDR3 runs to 13 residues. The CDR3 sequence: CSGTGITNTEAFF. As DNA, the CDR3 is TGCAGCGGAACAGGGATCACGAACACTGAAGCTTTCTTT.

The rearrangement uses TRBV6-1 and TRBJ2-6; 7 bases map to TRBD1. CDR3 length: 17 amino acids. Germline-derived CDR1 and CDR2 are MNHNS and SASEGT. Trimming took 4 bases from V and 4 from J; bases not matched to a gene: 10. CDR3 loop: CASSVRQGFSGANVLTF. DNA of the CDR3: TGTGCCAGCAGTGTTAGACAGGGATTCTCCGGGGCCAACGTCCTGACTTTC.

The CDR3: CASSHLGDRGNEQYF. The CDR3 nucleotides read TGTGCCAGCAGCCATTTAGGGGACAGGGGCAACGAGCAGTACTTC. The chain couples TRBV7-3 to TRBJ2-7, with 10 bases fitting TRBD1. J was trimmed by 5 bases and V by 5 bases; bases with no gene match: 9. CDR3 size: 15 residues. The germline CDR1 and CDR2 sequences are SGHTA and FQGTGA.

The gene calls are TRBV13 and TRBJ2-7; D is unresolved. The CDR3 consists of 14 residues. The germline CDR1 and CDR2 sequences are PRHDT and FYEKMQ (reference sequence). V lost 0 bases to trimming and J lost 3 bases, with 9 bases between them. This CDR3 reads CASSLGGRGYEQYF. In DNA, the CDR3 is TGTGCCAGCAGCTTAGGGGGCAGAGGCTACGAGCAGTACTTC.

This sequence joins TRBV27 and TRBJ2-1; 10 nucleotides agree with TRBD1. The CDR3 has 16 amino acids. The germline V gene has CDR1 MNHEY and CDR2 SMNVEV (reference sequence). V shed 5 bases and J 4 bases; nucleotides not matched to a gene: 8. For the CDR3, the DNA is TGTGCCAGCAGTATAACCGGGACAGGGGTTTACAATGAGCAGTTCTTC. This encodes CASSITGTGVYNEQFF.

The V and J genes are TRBV29-1 and TRBJ2-7; D is ambiguous. The CDR3 covers 15 residues. CDR1 and CDR2 (germline): SQVTM, ANQGSEA. V was shortened by 5 bases and J by 3 bases, with 20 bases between the two germline ends. CDR3 amino acids: CSVSPEDPNYYEQYF. The CDR3 bases are TGCAGCGTTTCCCCAGAGGACCCTAACTACTACGAGCAGTACTTC.

This sequence joins TRBV9 and TRBJ2-1, with 11 bases matching TRBD2. V was pared by 3 bases and J by 7 bases, with 9 bases of the junction left unmatched. The CDR3 has 16 amino acids. Germline CDR1 reads SGDLS; CDR2 reads YYNGEE. Here the CDR3 reads CASSAPSSGRGNEQFF. The CDR3 DNA reads as TGTGCCAGCAGCGCCCCTAGTAGCGGGAGGGGTAATGAGCAGTTCTTC.

This chain joins TRBV9 and TRBJ1-2; D unclear. V was clipped by 3 bases and J by 8 bases, with 8 bases between them. Germline V gene sequence: CDR1 SGDLS, CDR2 YYNGEE. This CDR3 has 11 amino acids. The CDR3 sequence: CASSADHGYTF. The CDR3 DNA sequence: TGTGCCAGCAGCGCGGACCACGGCTACACCTTC.

The rearrangement joins TRBV2 to TRBJ2-7; 7 nucleotides agree with TRBD1. V trimming: 5 bases; J trimming: 2 bases; junction bases outside the gene matches: 9. CDR1 and CDR2 (germline): SNHLY, FYNNEI. The CDR3 consists of 15 residues. CDR3 sequence (DNA): TGTGCCAGCAGTCAGGGACAGCCAATGACCTACGAGCAGTACTTC. It translates to CASSQGQPMTYEQYF. The entire variable domain, with the rest obtained from reference TRBV2 and TRBJ2-7, is as follows: EPEVTQTPSHQVTQMGQEVILRCVPISNHLYFYWYRQILGQKVEFLVSFYNNEISEKSEIFDDQFSVERPDGSNFTLKIRSTKLEDSAMYFCASSQGQPMTYEQYFGPGTRLTVT.

The chain recombines TRBV12-2 with TRBJ1-1. TRBV12-2 is labeled a pseudogene. The CDR3 runs to 10 residues. CDR3 DNA: TGTGCAAGTTCCCCGTGTGAAGCTTTCTTT. The encoded protein is CASSPCEAFF.

The CDR3 loop reads CASSVMFGQNYGYTF. In nucleotides, the CDR3 is TGTGCCAGCAGTGTAATGTTCGGGCAGAACTATGGCTACACCTTC. The chain employs TRBV2 and TRBJ1-2; D is unresolved. Germline V gene sequence: CDR1 SNHLY, CDR2 FYNNEI. The CDR3 is 15 amino acids. Deletions cut 4 bases from V and 2 bases from J, with 14 bases between.

This chain links TRBV5-6 with TRBJ2-1; either TRBD1 or TRBD2 may supply D (5 bases each). Trimming took 3 bases from V and 8 from J, leaving 6 bases between them. CDR1 is SGHDT, CDR2 YYEEEE, per germline. The CDR3 extends over 11 amino acids. CDR3: CASSSGHEQFF. The DNA of the CDR3 is TGTGCCAGCAGCTCGGGGCATGAGCAGTTCTTC.

This clone was counted once. The chain employs TRBV11-2 and TRBJ2-7, with no clear D. Trimming took off 1 base at V and 9 bases at J, with 10 bases between the two ends. CDR3 size: 12 residues. Germline V gives CDR1 SGHAT, CDR2 FQNNGV. The DNA of the CDR3 is TGTGCCAGCAGCTTAGTTGGGTCAGTGCAGTACTTC. Its translation: CASSLVGSVQYF. Supplemented by reference TRBV11-2 and TRBJ2-7, the full variable domain reads EAGVAQSPRYKIIEKRQSVAFWCNPISGHATLYWYQQILGQGPKLLIQFQNNGVVDDSQLPKDRFSAERLKGVDSTLKIQPAKLEDSAVYLCASSLVGSVQYFGPGTRLTVT.

The CDR3 DNA sequence: TGCGCCAGCAGCTTGGAGGGAGGCCCCTACGAGCAGTACTTC. Its protein is CASSLEGGPYEQYF. The J gene is TRBJ2-7, the V gene TRBV5-1, with D possibly matching TRBD2 (6 bases). Trimming removed 0 bases from V and 2 bases from J, with 9 bases in between. Germline CDR1 reads SGHRS; CDR2 reads YFSETQ. CDR3 length: 14 amino acids.

The V and J genes are TRBV30 and TRBJ2-2; D is unresolved. This CDR3 is built from 12 residues. Per the germline V gene, CDR1 is GTSNPN and CDR2 is SVGIG (reference sequence). The V gene lost 2 bases and the J gene lost 2 bases, with 3 bases spanning the gap. The DNA of the CDR3 is TGTGCCTGGAGTTACAACACCGGGGAGCTGTTTTTT. Protein: CAWSYNTGELFF.

The V and J genes are TRBV13 and TRBJ1-1; TRBD1 might be the D (5 bases). V was pared by 0 bases and J by 4 bases, with 12 bases between. The germline V gene has CDR1 PRHDT and CDR2 FYEKMQ (reference sequence). The CDR3 runs to 15 residues. As DNA, the CDR3 is TGTGCCAGCAGCTTAGGAAGGGGCGCGGGCACTGAAGCTTTCTTT. Translation: CASSLGRGAGTEAFF.

This chain joins TRBV28 and TRBJ2-1; TRBD1 aligns across 9 bases. The trim removed 6 bases at V and 14 bases at J, leaving 11 bases unmatched. The CDR3 contains 13 residues. Germline CDR1 and CDR2: MDHEN and SYDVKM. This CDR3 is CASSLNRDRDEFF. CDR3 nucleotide sequence: TGTGCCAGCAGCCTTAACCGGGACAGGGATGAGTTCTTC.

J is TRBJ2-7 and V is TRBV7-6, with 8 bases aligning to TRBD2. The CDR3 runs to 15 residues. Per germline, CDR1 SGHVS and CDR2 FNYEAQ. The junction had 7 bases not matched to a gene; V was cut back by 4 bases and J by 2 bases. The CDR3 loop is CASSSRLASTYEQYF. As DNA, the CDR3 is TGTGCCAGCAGCTCCCGACTAGCGTCAACCTACGAGCAGTACTTC.

The chain is built from TRBV18 and TRBJ2-7; D might be TRBD1 (6 bases). The CDR3 is 15 residues long. Trimming stripped 3 bases from V and 3 bases from J, with 15 bases between. Germline lookup yields CDR1 KGHSH and CDR2 LQKENI. This chain's CDR3 is CASSPDRTQRYEQYF. The CDR3 DNA sequence: TGTGCCAGCTCACCCGACAGGACCCAACGCTACGAGCAGTACTTC.